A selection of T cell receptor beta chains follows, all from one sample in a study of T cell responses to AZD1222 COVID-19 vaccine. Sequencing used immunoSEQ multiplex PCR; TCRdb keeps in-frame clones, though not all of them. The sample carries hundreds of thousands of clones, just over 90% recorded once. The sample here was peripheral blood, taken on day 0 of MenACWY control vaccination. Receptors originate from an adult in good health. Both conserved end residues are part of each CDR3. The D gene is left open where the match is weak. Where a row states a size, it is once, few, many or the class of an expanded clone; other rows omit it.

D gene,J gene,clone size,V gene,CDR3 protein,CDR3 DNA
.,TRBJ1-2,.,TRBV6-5,CASSLRGGGYTF,TGTGCCAGCAGCCTCAGGGGAGGAGGCTACACCTTC
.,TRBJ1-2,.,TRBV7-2,CASSFDRQYGYTF,TGTGCCAGCAGCTTTGACCGACAGTATGGCTACACCTTC
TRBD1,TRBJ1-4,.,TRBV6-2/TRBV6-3,CASSSAGTGGEKLFF,TGTGCCAGCAGTTCCGCCGGGACAGGGGGTGAAAAACTGTTTTTT
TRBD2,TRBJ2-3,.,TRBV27,CASSLGGGATDTQYF,TGTGCCAGCAGTTTAGGCGGGGGGGCGACAGATACGCAGTATTTT
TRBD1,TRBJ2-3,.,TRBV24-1,CATSEWTGSTDTQYF,TGTGCCACCAGTGAGTGGACAGGGAGCACAGATACGCAGTATTTT
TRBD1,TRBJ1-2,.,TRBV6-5,CASKDRDHWGYTF,TGTGCCAGCAAAGACAGGGATCATTGGGGCTACACCTTC
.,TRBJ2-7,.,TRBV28,CASLTGTAVYEQYF,TGTGCCAGCCTAACCGGGACGGCTGTTTACGAGCAGTACTTC
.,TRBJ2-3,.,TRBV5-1,CASSLDIRGNTDTQYF,TGCGCCAGCAGCTTGGACATTCGGGGAAACACAGATACGCAGTATTTT
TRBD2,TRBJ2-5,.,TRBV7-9,CASSSGLAGAPETQYF,TGTGCCAGCAGCTCAGGACTAGCGGGGGCCCCCGAGACCCAGTACTTC
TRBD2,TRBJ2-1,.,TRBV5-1,CASSVTSGGHNEQFF,TGCGCCAGCAGCGTCACTAGCGGGGGCCACAATGAGCAGTTCTTC
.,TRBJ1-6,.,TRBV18,CASSPPAGGLSPLHF,TGTGCCAGCTCACCTCCTGCGGGGGGATTATCACCCCTCCACTTT
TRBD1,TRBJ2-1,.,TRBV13,CASSPRTGLNEQFF,TGTGCCAGCAGCCCCAGGACAGGGCTCAATGAGCAGTTCTTC
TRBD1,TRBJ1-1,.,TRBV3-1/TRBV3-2,CASSQLDRGGTEAFF,TGTGCCAGCAGCCAACTCGACAGGGGAGGCACTGAAGCTTTCTTT
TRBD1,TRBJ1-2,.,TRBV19,CASSIAREDRLNYGYTF,TGTGCCAGTAGTATTGCCCGCGAGGACAGGCTTAACTATGGCTACACCTTC
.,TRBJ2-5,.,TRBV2,CASSRRLGQETQYF,TGTGCCAGCAGCCGTCGACTGGGACAAGAGACCCAGTACTTC
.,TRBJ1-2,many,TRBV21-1,CASSKISGRLYGYTF,TGTGCCAGCAGCAAGATCTCGGGCAGGCTCTATGGCTACACCTTC
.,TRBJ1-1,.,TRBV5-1,CASSLELMTEAFF,TGCGCCAGCAGCTTGGAACTCATGACTGAAGCTTTCTTT
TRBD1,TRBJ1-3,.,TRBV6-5,CASSSQGNSGNTIYF,TGTGCCAGCAGTTCACAGGGGAACTCTGGAAACACCATATATTTT
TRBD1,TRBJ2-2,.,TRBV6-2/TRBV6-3,CASRRTGNTGELFF,TGTGCCAGCCGCCGGACAGGGAACACCGGGGAGCTGTTTTTT
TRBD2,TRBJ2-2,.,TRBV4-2,CASSQTLAGAGELFF,TGTGCCAGCAGCCAGACACTAGCGGGGGCTGGGGAGCTGTTTTTT
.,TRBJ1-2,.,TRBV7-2,CASSLVGGQGLDGYTF,TGTGCCAGCAGCTTAGTAGGGGGGCAGGGGCTGGATGGCTACACCTTC
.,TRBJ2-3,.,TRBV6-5,CASSSLARDTQYF,TGTGCCAGCAGTTCTCTAGCCAGGGATACGCAGTATTTT
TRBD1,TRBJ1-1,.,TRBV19,CASSPQGSEAFF,TGTGCCAGTAGTCCACAGGGGTCTGAAGCTTTCTTT
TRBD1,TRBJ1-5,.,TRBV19,CASSPSRQGHQPQHF,TGTGCCAGTAGTCCCTCCCGACAGGGACATCAGCCCCAGCATTTT
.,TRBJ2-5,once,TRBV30,CAWAVGVLETQYF,TGTGCCTGGGCAGTGGGAGTCCTTGAGACCCAGTACTTC
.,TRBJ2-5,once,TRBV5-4,CASSVSWQTQETQYF,TGTGCCAGCAGCGTGAGTTGGCAGACACAAGAGACCCAGTACTTC
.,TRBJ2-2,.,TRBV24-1,CATSEAGPTGELFF,TGTGCCACCAGTGAGGCCGGACCCACCGGGGAGCTGTTTTTT
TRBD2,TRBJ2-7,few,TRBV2,CASRIREGAGSYEQYF,TGTGCCAGCAGAATTCGGGAGGGAGCGGGATCCTACGAGCAGTACTTC
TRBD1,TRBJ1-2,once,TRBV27,CASSHNRDRGFYGYTF,TGTGCCAGCAGTCATAACCGGGACAGGGGCTTCTATGGCTACACCTTC
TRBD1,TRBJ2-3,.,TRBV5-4,CASSQKLTGVGTDTQYF,TGTGCCAGCAGCCAGAAATTGACAGGGGTCGGCACAGATACGCAGTATTTT
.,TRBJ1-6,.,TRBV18,CASSPERAQIGDSPLHF,TGTGCCAGCTCCCCGGAGAGGGCGCAAATTGGGGATTCACCCCTCCACTTT